What follows are 32 T cell receptor beta chains derived from one specimen sequenced in a study of blood T cells in healthy people across ages. A second about 7 to 12 cycle PCR used barcoded and J-beta primers. TCRdb re-analysed the 5' RACE reads in MiXCR, keeping a single row per CDR3 protein. The sample holds 920,000 or so distinct CDR3 sequences, 40% to 50% seen once. The sample comprised blood. The origin of the receptors is a woman aged 60-75 years in good health.

The chain uses TRBV20-1 and TRBJ2-1; D unresolved. Trimming stripped 6 bases from V and 0 bases from J, with 15 bases between. CDR3 length: 15 amino acids. Germline CDR1 and CDR2: DFQATT and SNEGSKA (reference sequence). CDR3 in DNA: TGCAGTGCAACCCCCACTCTGAACTCCTACAATGAGCAGTTCTTC. Encoded protein: CSATPTLNSYNEQFF.

This clonotype was observed a few times. This chain uses TRBV12-3 or TRBV12-4 with TRBJ1-6, with D maybe TRBD1 (5 bases). Trimming left V 1 base short and J 12 bases short, with 10 bases between. This CDR3 has 13 residues. For the CDR3, the DNA is TGTGCCAGCAGTTTAGAGGTTGGGGGACCCCTCCACTTT. Its translation is CASSLEVGGPLHF.

This clonotype was observed a few times. V gene TRBV5-1 combines with J gene TRBJ1-2; weak D call: TRBD1 (6 bases). There are 15 residues in the CDR3. Per germline, CDR1 SGHRS and CDR2 YFSETQ. V gave up 3 bases and J gave up 2 bases, with 14 bases separating them. CDR3 region: CASSWGASTNYGYTF. CDR3 DNA: TGCGCCAGCAGCTGGGGGGCTTCCACGAACTATGGCTACACCTTC.

This clonotype was seen only a few times. This sequence joins TRBV28 and TRBJ2-7; D gene uncertain. V was shortened by 5 bases and J by 0 bases, with 8 bases between the two germline ends. CDR1 and CDR2 from the germline V gene are MDHEN and SYDVKM. This CDR3 region has 13 residues. The CDR3 coding sequence is TGTGCCAGCAGTGCCGTAAGCTCCTACGAGCAGTACTTC. Translated: CASSAVSSYEQYF.

This chain connects TRBV20-1 to TRBJ1-6; 7 bases match TRBD1. The CDR3 length is 13 residues. Germline V gene lookup returns CDR1 DFQATT and CDR2 SNEGSKA (reference sequence). Unmatched junction bases numbered 7, after V lost 5 bases and J lost 9 bases. DNA of the CDR3: TGCAGTGCTGTGGTGGCAGGGGGTTCACCCCTCCACTTT. It yields the protein CSAVVAGGSPLHF.

This clonotype appeared a few times. V and J are TRBV20-1 and TRBJ2-1, with D tentatively TRBD2 (5 bases). V dropped 6 bases and J dropped 9 bases, with 15 bases sitting between them. Germline CDR1 DFQATT, CDR2 SNEGSKA (reference sequence). This CDR3 is built from 12 residues. CDR3 loop: CSAADSPSEQFF. The CDR3, as DNA: TGCAGTGCGGCGGACTCTCCGAGTGAGCAGTTCTTC.

The chain combines TRBV5-1 with TRBJ1-4, with 12 bases identical to TRBD1. Germline-derived CDR1 and CDR2 are SGHRS and YFSETQ. The V segment lost 6 bases and the J segment 7 bases; nucleotides outside the gene matches: 7. The CDR3 extends over 15 amino acids. Here the CDR3 DNA reads TGCGCCAGCACCCTGGGGGACAGGGGGCTTGAAAAACTGTTTTTT. This encodes CASTLGDRGLEKLFF.

The gene calls are TRBV7-2 and TRBJ1-5; unclear D gene. Trimming removed 2 bases at V and 2 bases at J, with 7 bases between. Germline CDR1 and CDR2: SGHTA and FQGNSA. The CDR3 loop spans 14 amino acids. CDR3 sequence reads: CASSLMGGNQPQHF. As DNA, the CDR3 is TGTGCCAGCAGCTTAATGGGTGGCAATCAGCCCCAGCATTTT.

This clonotype was seen a handful of times. V and J are TRBV10-3 and TRBJ2-3; possible D gene TRBD2, 5 bases. Looked up from germline, CDR1 is ENHRY and CDR2 is SYGVKD. The CDR3 has 13 residues. V was trimmed by 7 bases and J by 2 bases, leaving 10 bases between them. The CDR3 protein is CAIKAALTDTQYF. As DNA, the CDR3 is TGTGCCATCAAAGCGGCCCTCACAGATACGCAGTATTTT.

The chain uses TRBV24-1 and TRBJ2-7; D is undetermined. The CDR3 sequence is 13 residues long. V lost 3 bases to trimming and J lost 3 bases, with 8 bases between them. CDR1 is KGHDR and CDR2 is SFDVKD in the germline V gene. The CDR3 nucleotides are TGTGCCACCAGTGATACCAACAGCTACGAGCAGTACTTC. As protein: CATSDTNSYEQYF.

This chain uses TRBV9 with TRBJ2-1; D is tentatively TRBD1 or TRBD2 (5 bases each). Germline-derived CDR1 and CDR2 are SGDLS and YYNGEE. Trimming took off 7 bases at V and 7 bases at J, with 15 bases between the two ends. The CDR3 loop spans 13 amino acids. The CDR3 DNA sequence: TGTGCCAGCGGGGACCCTCAGACGAATGAGCAGTTCTTC. Amino acid sequence: CASGDPQTNEQFF.

V is TRBV7-9 and J is TRBJ2-7, with 9 bases identical to TRBD1. J was trimmed by 4 bases and V by 3 bases; bases with no gene match: 7. This CDR3 has 15 residues. Germline V gene data show CDR1 as SEHNR and CDR2 as FQNEAQ (reference sequence). The CDR3 protein is CASSFDRGYLYEQYF. For the CDR3, the DNA is TGTGCCAGCAGCTTTGACAGGGGGTATCTTTACGAGCAGTACTTC.

CDR3 DNA sequence: TGTGCCAGCAGCTTAGGGACGGGACTAGCGGTCCAAGAGACCCAGTACTTC. As protein: CASSLGTGLAVQETQYF. The V and J genes are TRBV7-9 and TRBJ2-5, with TRBD2 matching 11 bases. This CDR3 has 17 amino acids. Unmatched junction bases numbered 5, after V lost 1 base and J lost 1 base. Looked up from germline, CDR1 is SEHNR and CDR2 is FQNEAQ (reference sequence).

The rearrangement links TRBV7-3 to TRBJ2-3; the D gene is possibly TRBD2 (5 bases). Germline lookup yields CDR1 SGHTA and CDR2 FQGTGA. This CDR3 has 17 amino acids. The germline V and J ends were trimmed by 5 bases and 0 bases, with 18 bases remaining between them. This CDR3 is CASSPFGDYDSTDTQYF. CDR3 in DNA: TGTGCCAGCAGCCCATTTGGCGACTACGATAGCACAGATACGCAGTATTTT. Filled out from reference TRBV7-3 and TRBJ2-3, the complete variable domain reads GAGVSQTPSNKVTEKGKYVELRCDPISGHTALYWYRQSLGQGPEFLIYFQGTGAADDSGLPNDRFFAVRPEGSVSTLKIQRTERGDSAVYLCASSPFGDYDSTDTQYFGPGTRLTVL.

V gene TRBV6-6 combines with J gene TRBJ2-1; D is undetermined. V lost 2 bases, J lost 9 bases, and 5 bases lay in between. CDR3 length: 11 amino acids. Per the germline V gene, CDR1 is MNHNY and CDR2 is SVGAGI (reference sequence). The CDR3 region is CASSYVVEQFF. The CDR3 nucleotides are TGTGCCAGCAGTTACGTGGTTGAGCAGTTCTTC.

This CDR3 reads CASSLRGAETYEQYF. DNA of the CDR3: TGTGCCAGCAGCCTGAGGGGGGCCGAGACGTACGAGCAGTACTTC. V is TRBV27 and J is TRBJ2-7; D may match TRBD1 or TRBD2 (6 bases each). The CDR3 has 15 residues. Germline assignment: CDR1 MNHEY and CDR2 SMNVEV (reference sequence). V was cut by 6 bases and J by 4 bases, with 19 bases left in between.

The rearrangement joins TRBV6-5 to TRBJ2-5; 8 bases fit TRBD1. Germline lookup yields CDR1 MNHEY and CDR2 SVGAGI. With 5 bases clipped from V and 5 bases from J, the junction kept 10 bases outside the gene matches. The CDR3 totals 15 residues. CDR3 in DNA: TGTGCCAGCAGTCTACAGGGGGACCCACGGGAGACCCAGTACTTC. Amino acid sequence: CASSLQGDPRETQYF.

A few counts support this clonotype. The gene calls are TRBV29-1 and TRBJ1-1; 10 bases line up with TRBD1. CDR1 is SQVTM, CDR2 ANQGSEA, per germline. Trimming cost V 6 bases and J 5 bases; bases outside gene matches: 9. This CDR3 contains 14 residues. DNA of the CDR3: TGCAGCGTCACTGGGGACAGGGGATCGACTGAAGCTTTCTTT. It is translated as CSVTGDRGSTEAFF.

This clonotype appeared a few times. This chain uses TRBV7-2 with TRBJ2-2, with D hard to call. There are 15 residues in the CDR3. The germline CDR1 and CDR2 sequences are SGHTA and FQGNSA. The ends were cut back, 5 bases at V and 3 bases at J, with 13 bases in the middle. DNA of the CDR3: TGTGCCAGCAGCAGAGGCCTGAGCCACACCGGGGAGCTGTTTTTT. Translated: CASSRGLSHTGELFF. Supplemented by reference TRBV7-2 and TRBJ2-2, the full variable domain reads GAGVSQSPSNKVTEKGKDVELRCDPISGHTALYWYRQSLGQGLEFLIYFQGNSAPDKSGLPSDRFSAERTGGSVSTLTIQRTQQEDSAVYLCASSRGLSHTGELFFGEGSRLTVL.

This chain joins TRBV3-1 and TRBJ2-2, with 8 nucleotides matching TRBD2. With V trimmed by 5 bases and J by 4 bases, 3 bases remained unmatched. Germline V gene data show CDR1 as LGHDT and CDR2 as YNNKEL (reference sequence). CDR3 length: 14 residues. The CDR3 nucleotides read TGTGCCAGCAGCAGGCGGGAGGTCACCGGGGAGCTGTTTTTT. The encoded protein is CASSRREVTGELFF.

The rearrangement joins TRBV12-3 or TRBV12-4 to TRBJ2-1, with 7 positions matching TRBD2. V trimming: 6 bases; J trimming: 6 bases; junction bases outside the gene matches: 11. This CDR3 contains 15 residues. The CDR3 loop reads CASSQGLQPANEQFF. The CDR3 DNA reads as TGTGCCAGCAGCCAGGGACTACAGCCCGCCAATGAGCAGTTCTTC.

V is TRBV6-5 and J is TRBJ1-1; TRBD1 aligns across 10 bases. After removal of 11 bases from V and 6 bases from J, the junction contained 12 bases not matched to a gene. The CDR3 length is 14 residues. Germline lookup yields CDR1 MNHEY and CDR2 SVGAGI. CDR3 nucleotides: TGTGCCCCTGTAGGACAGGGGGAGGGTGCTGAAGCTTTCTTT. Its protein is CAPVGQGEGAEAFF.

This chain uses TRBV4-1 with TRBJ2-3, with D perhaps matching TRBD2 (7 bases). CDR1 and CDR2 from the germline V gene are MGHRA and YSYEKL. The length of the CDR3 is 17 residues. With 2 bases removed from V and 1 base from J, the gap between germline ends came to 16 bases. The CDR3 here is CASSQWGGGARTDTQYF. CDR3 in DNA: TGCGCCAGCAGCCAATGGGGGGGCGGGGCCCGCACAGATACGCAGTATTTT.

This chain links TRBV21-1 with TRBJ2-4; TRBD2, the D gene given by the table, was not confirmed from the DNA. TRBV21-1 is a pseudogene. The CDR3 is 14 residues long. As DNA, the CDR3 is TGTGCCAGCAGCGCCCGCTGGCCCAAAAACATTCAGTACTTC. Translating it yields CASSARWPKNIQYF.

The chain joins TRBV4-1 to TRBJ2-7; 12 nucleotides agree with TRBD2. With V trimmed by 0 bases and J by 3 bases, 3 bases remained unmatched. This CDR3 region has 16 residues. CDR1 and CDR2 from the germline V gene are MGHRA and YSYEKL. CDR3 region: CASSQEATSGSYEQYF. CDR3 bases: TGCGCCAGCAGCCAAGAGGCGACTAGCGGGAGCTACGAGCAGTACTTC.

This chain's CDR3 is CASRTPGSKGLAGGRTDTQYF. The CDR3 nucleotides are TGTGCCAGCAGGACTCCAGGGTCGAAGGGACTAGCGGGGGGGCGCACAGATACGCAGTATTTT. The V and J genes are TRBV6-4 and TRBJ2-3, with 16 bases aligning to TRBD2. With 6 bases clipped from V and 1 base from J, the junction kept 16 bases outside the gene matches. The CDR3 sequence is 21 residues long. Germline CDR1 is MRHNA and CDR2 is SNTAGT.

V is TRBV7-2 and J is TRBJ2-1; tentative D call: TRBD2 (5 bases). The CDR3 spans 17 residues. Trimming pared 5 bases from V and 7 bases from J, leaving 24 bases between. Germline V gene sequence: CDR1 SGHTA, CDR2 FQGNSA. This chain's CDR3 is CASSPGPRRVRFNEQFF. CDR3 DNA sequence: TGTGCCAGCAGCCCGGGCCCCCGGCGGGTGCGCTTTAATGAGCAGTTCTTC.

The V and J genes are TRBV12-3 or TRBV12-4 and TRBJ2-7; TRBD1 matches 11 bases. The J segment lost 6 bases and the V segment lost 6 bases, leaving 7 bases of the junction unmatched. CDR3 length equals 14 residues. CDR3 loop: CASSPTGTGGEQYF. The CDR3 nucleotides are TGTGCCAGCAGCCCAACCGGGACAGGGGGCGAGCAGTACTTC.

The rearrangement uses TRBV5-1 and TRBJ2-1; D is tentatively TRBD1 or TRBD2 (7 bases each). This CDR3 region has 16 residues. V dropped 7 bases and J dropped 8 bases, with 25 bases sitting between them. The germline V gene has CDR1 SGHRS and CDR2 YFSETQ. CDR3 loop: CASGRQGASGADEQFF. DNA for the CDR3: TGCGCCAGCGGGCGACAGGGCGCTAGCGGTGCCGATGAGCAGTTCTTC. The variable domain in full, completed from reference TRBV5-1 and TRBJ2-1, reads KAGVTQTPRYLIKTRGQQVTLSCSPISGHRSVSWYQQTPGQGLQFLFEYFSETQRNKGNFPGRFSGRQFSNSRSEMNVSTLELGDSALYLCASGRQGASGADEQFFGPGTRLTVL.

The chain uses TRBV14 and TRBJ1-2; D perhaps matches TRBD1 (6 bases). Germline-derived CDR1 and CDR2 are SGHDN and FVKESK. Trimming removed 5 bases at V and 0 bases at J, with 13 bases between. There are 15 residues in the CDR3. The CDR3 here is CASSMTGRTNYGYTF. The CDR3 coding sequence is TGTGCCAGCAGCATGACAGGAAGAACTAACTATGGCTACACCTTC.

V and J are TRBV4-1 and TRBJ1-2; possibly TRBD1 for D (5 bases). The germline V gene has CDR1 MGHRA and CDR2 YSYEKL. The CDR3 runs to 13 residues. Trimming pared 1 base from V and 3 bases from J, leaving 6 bases between. CDR3 coding DNA: TGCGCCAGCAGCCAAGTGACAGACTATGGCTACACCTTC. This gives the protein CASSQVTDYGYTF.

CDR3 in DNA: TGTGCCAGCAGCTTGAAGGGAGGCCAAGAGACCCAGTACTTC. Translating gives CASSLKGGQETQYF. This chain joins TRBV5-4 and TRBJ2-5; D is perhaps TRBD2 (6 bases). Between the trimmed V and J ends, which lost 1 base and 1 base, there was a span of 8 bases. CDR1 SGHNT and CDR2 YYREEE come from the germline V gene (reference sequence). The CDR3 extends over 14 amino acids. Combining the CDR3 with reference TRBV5-4 and TRBJ2-5 gives the whole variable domain ETGVTQSPTHLIKTRGQQVTLRCSSQSGHNTVSWYQQALGQGPQFIFQYYREEENGRGNFPPRFSGLQFPNYSSELNVNALELDDSALYLCASSLKGGQETQYFGPGTRLLVL.